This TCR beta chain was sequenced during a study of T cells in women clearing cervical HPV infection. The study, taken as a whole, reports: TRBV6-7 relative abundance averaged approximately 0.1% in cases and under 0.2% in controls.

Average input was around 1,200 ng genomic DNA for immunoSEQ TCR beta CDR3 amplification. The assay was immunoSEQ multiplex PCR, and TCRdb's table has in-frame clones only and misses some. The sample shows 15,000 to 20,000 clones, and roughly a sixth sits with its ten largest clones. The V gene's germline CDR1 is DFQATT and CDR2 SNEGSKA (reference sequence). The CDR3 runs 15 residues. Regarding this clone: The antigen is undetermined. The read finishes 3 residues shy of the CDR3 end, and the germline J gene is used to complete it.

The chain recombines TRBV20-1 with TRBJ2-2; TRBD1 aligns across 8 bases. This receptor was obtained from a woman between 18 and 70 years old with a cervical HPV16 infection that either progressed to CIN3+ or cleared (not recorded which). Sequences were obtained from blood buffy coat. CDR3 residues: CSASFRGPNNSPLFF. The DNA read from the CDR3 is TGCAGTGCTAGTTTCAGGGGGCCAAATAATTCACCG.